This passage covers 29 T cell receptor beta chains from one sample sequenced in a study of shared clonotypes between healthy human individuals. The protocol was immunoSEQ multiplex PCR, while the TCRdb copy is restricted to in-frame clones and leaves out a portion. Among some 1,600,000 clones listed, 98% were seen once. Source material: naive CD4+ T cells sorted from blood. Stated subset: CD45RA+ positively selected. The receptors derive from a man between 25 and 39 years old in good health.

The chain employs TRBV30 and TRBJ2-1, with TRBD2 identical over 15 bases. Germline lookup yields CDR1 GTSNPN and CDR2 SVGIG (reference sequence). The junction had 7 bases not matched to a gene; V was cut back by 2 bases and J by 8 bases. This CDR3 contains 16 residues. CDR3 DNA: TGTGCCTGGAGTCCGCTGGGACTAGCGGGAGGATATGAGCAGTTCTTC. Amino acid sequence: CAWSPLGLAGGYEQFF.

The chain is built from TRBV20-1 and TRBJ2-1; D uncertain. The V and J ends lost 6 bases and 7 bases respectively, with 10 bases between them. The CDR3 consists of 11 residues. Germline V lookup: CDR1 DFQATT, CDR2 SNEGSKA (reference sequence). The CDR3 here is CSASPKNEQFF. The DNA of the CDR3 is TGCAGTGCAAGCCCTAAGAATGAGCAGTTCTTC.

The rearrangement links TRBV5-1 to TRBJ2-3; no firm D call. With 3 bases removed from V and 5 bases from J, the gap between germline ends came to 25 bases. This CDR3 is built from 18 residues. Germline V gene sequence: CDR1 SGHRS, CDR2 YFSETQ. CDR3 DNA: TGCGCCAGCAGCTCGCCGCGAAGAATTACGGAGATTATAGATACGCAGTATTTT. Translating gives CASSSPRRITEIIDTQYF. The full variable domain, its missing parts supplied by reference TRBV5-1 and TRBJ2-3, is KAGVTQTPRYLIKTRGQQVTLSCSPISGHRSVSWYQQTPGQGLQFLFEYFSETQRNKGNFPGRFSGRQFSNSRSEMNVSTLELGDSALYLCASSSPRRITEIIDTQYFGPGTRLTVL.

The CDR3 DNA sequence: TGTGCCAGCAGCTTAGAGCGGCGGGAAAAACTGTTTTTT. Residues: CASSLERREKLFF. This rearrangement joins TRBV7-2 to TRBJ1-4; D gene uncertain. Germline CDR1 and CDR2: SGHTA and FQGNSA. V was shortened by 1 base and J by 8 bases, with 8 bases between the two germline ends. The CDR3 is made up of 13 amino acids.

The chain links TRBV5-1 to TRBJ2-2; 13 bases fit TRBD2. This CDR3 is 18 amino acids long. With V trimmed by 4 bases and J by 0 bases, 6 bases remained unmatched. Germline V gives CDR1 SGHRS, CDR2 YFSETQ. CDR3 sequence reads: CASSGRGLAGTNTGELFF. DNA for the CDR3: TGCGCCAGCAGCGGCCGGGGACTAGCGGGGACGAACACCGGGGAGCTGTTTTTT.

This clone occurred a few times. The chain recombines TRBV29-1 with TRBJ1-2, with 8 nucleotides matching TRBD1. J lost 6 bases, V lost 8 bases, and 8 bases had no gene match. Germline V gene lookup returns CDR1 SQVTM and CDR2 ANQGSEA. The CDR3 is made up of 12 amino acids. This CDR3 is CSFRTGRDGYTF. For the CDR3, the DNA is TGCAGCTTTCGGACAGGGAGAGATGGCTACACCTTC.

The V call is TRBV4-3, the J call TRBJ1-2; maybe TRBD1 (6 bases). The germline gives CDR1 LGHNA, CDR2 YSLEER. The CDR3 sequence is 15 residues long. V was cut by 4 bases and J by 0 bases, with 12 bases left in between. The CDR3 DNA follows: TGCGCCAGCAGCCGTGATTGGACAGCTAACTATGGCTACACCTTC. As protein: CASSRDWTANYGYTF.

This clone was seen only once. The V call is TRBV5-1, the J call TRBJ2-1; D remains unclear. V shed 4 bases and J shed 3 bases, with 14 bases lying between them. CDR3 length: 15 residues. Germline assignment: CDR1 SGHRS and CDR2 YFSETQ. The CDR3, as DNA: TGCGCCAGCAGCCGGAAAGACTGGAGCTACAATGAGCAGTTCTTC. It yields the protein CASSRKDWSYNEQFF.

J is TRBJ1-1 and V is TRBV5-1; perhaps TRBD1 as D (5 bases). The V gene's germline CDR1 is SGHRS and CDR2 YFSETQ. V was trimmed by 4 bases and J by 5 bases, leaving 15 bases between them. CDR3 length equals 14 residues. CDR3 DNA: TGCGCCAGCAGCCTGGACACCGGATGGACTGAAGCTTTCTTT. This gives the protein CASSLDTGWTEAFF.

The rearrangement joins TRBV28 to TRBJ1-4; TRBD1 matches 7 bases. Per the germline V gene, CDR1 is MDHEN and CDR2 is SYDVKM. V was clipped by 8 bases and J by 6 bases; unmatched bases: 6. The CDR3 loop spans 13 amino acids. The CDR3 DNA follows: TGTGCCAGCTGGGGACAGACAGATGAAAAACTGTTTTTT. This sequence encodes CASWGQTDEKLFF.

The DNA for the CDR3 is TGTGCCAGCAGGTGGGGGTCCGGGGAGCTGTTTTTT. Translation: CASRWGSGELFF. The chain links TRBV28 to TRBJ2-2, with D tentatively TRBD1 or TRBD2 (5 bases each). The CDR3 length is 12 residues. CDR1 MDHEN and CDR2 SYDVKM come from the germline V gene. V was shortened by 6 bases and J by 6 bases, with 8 bases between the two germline ends.

The CDR3 here is CASHGTTHLTQYF. The DNA for the CDR3 is TGTGCCAGCCACGGGACCACCCATCTCACGCAGTATTTT. The gene calls are TRBV28 and TRBJ2-3, with D perhaps being TRBD1 or TRBD2 (5 bases each). Germline CDR1 MDHEN, CDR2 SYDVKM. The length of the CDR3 is 13 residues. V lost 8 bases and J lost 9, with 18 bases in between.

The chain employs TRBV5-8 and TRBJ1-4; no firm D call. Germline lookup yields CDR1 SGHTS and CDR2 YDEGEE. V lost 1 base, J lost 2 bases, and 9 bases lay in between. CDR3 size: 15 residues. This chain's CDR3 is CASSLRGFTNEKLFF. The CDR3 DNA is TGTGCCAGCAGCTTGCGAGGCTTCACTAATGAAAAACTGTTTTTT. The full variable domain, with the rest looked up from reference TRBV5-8 and TRBJ1-4, is EAGVTQSPTHLIKTRGQQATLRCSPISGHTSVYWYQQALGLGLQFLLWYDEGEERNRGNFPPRFSGRQFPNYSSELNVNALELEDSALYLCASSLRGFTNEKLFFGSGTQLSVL.

The V and J genes are TRBV18 and TRBJ2-3; TRBD2 agrees at 8 bases. The CDR3 covers 15 residues. V lost 0 bases, J lost 5 bases, and 4 bases stayed unmatched. Looked up from germline, CDR1 is KGHSH and CDR2 is LQKENI. CDR3: CASSPPSGRVDTQYF. CDR3 coding DNA: TGTGCCAGCTCACCACCCAGCGGGAGAGTAGATACGCAGTATTTT.

The chain joins TRBV5-4 to TRBJ2-3, with D possibly being TRBD2 (6 bases). Per the germline V gene, CDR1 is SGHNT and CDR2 is YYREEE (reference sequence). V shed 5 bases and J shed 2 bases, with 15 bases lying between them. The CDR3 is 15 amino acids. The CDR3 nucleotides read TGTGCCAGCAGTCCGGGGAGGACGTTCACAGATACGCAGTATTTT. Translating gives CASSPGRTFTDTQYF.

V and J are TRBV29-1 and TRBJ2-5; D is unresolved. Between the trimmed V and J ends, which lost 4 bases and 10 bases, there was a span of 16 bases. CDR3 size: 12 residues. Germline lookup yields CDR1 SQVTM and CDR2 ANQGSEA. CDR3 DNA sequence: TGCAGCGTTGGGACCACGGTAGAGGTCCAGTACTTC. It is translated as CSVGTTVEVQYF.

The chain couples TRBV5-1 to TRBJ2-5, with D maybe TRBD2 (6 bases). Trimming took off 2 bases at V and 4 bases at J, with 12 bases between the two ends. This CDR3 spans 14 amino acids. CDR1 and CDR2 from the germline V gene are SGHRS and YFSETQ. The CDR3 DNA is TGCGCCAGCAGCTTCGGCGGGATCGGAGAGACCCAGTACTTC. It encodes CASSFGGIGETQYF.

CDR3 sequence (DNA): TGTGCCAGCAGTCCTCGACAGGCCAGTGACACTGAAGCTTTCTTT. Its protein product is CASSPRQASDTEAFF. The chain links TRBV27 to TRBJ1-1; possible D gene TRBD1, 6 bases. V was shortened by 5 bases and J by 3 bases, with 16 bases between the two germline ends. The CDR3 runs to 15 residues. Looked up from germline, CDR1 is MNHEY and CDR2 is SMNVEV (reference sequence).

The chain combines TRBV7-2 with TRBJ2-7; D ambiguous. CDR1 is SGHTA and CDR2 is FQGNSA in the germline V gene. CDR3 size: 14 residues. Trimming took 2 bases from V and 0 from J, leaving 8 bases between them. The CDR3 here is CASSLQRPSYEQYF. The CDR3 region has the DNA TGTGCCAGCAGCTTACAACGGCCCTCCTACGAGCAGTACTTC.

As to this clone: The sample carries other DNA sequences with the same CDR3. V and J are TRBV5-1 and TRBJ2-5, with TRBD1 as a possible D gene (5 bases). The CDR3 runs to 13 residues. Germline loops: CDR1 SGHRS, CDR2 YFSETQ. V was pared by 3 bases and J by 5 bases, with 11 bases between. In DNA form, the CDR3 reads TGCGCCAGCAGCTCCAGGGTCGAGGAGACCCAGTACTTC. This translates into CASSSRVEETQYF.

The rearrangement joins TRBV5-1 to TRBJ1-2; possibly TRBD1 for D (5 bases). This CDR3 has 18 residues. Looked up from germline, CDR1 is SGHRS and CDR2 is YFSETQ. The V end was cut by 4 bases, the J end by 2 bases, with 24 bases between. CDR3 sequence: CASSTPPVGLGLNYGYTF. In DNA, the CDR3 is TGCGCCAGCAGCACGCCTCCAGTGGGACTTGGGCTCAACTATGGCTACACCTTC.

The rearrangement links TRBV15 to TRBJ2-5; 8 nucleotides match TRBD1. J lost 5 bases, V lost 1 base, and 18 bases had no gene match. CDR1 LNHNV and CDR2 YYDKDF come from the germline V gene (reference sequence). This CDR3 spans 19 amino acids. The CDR3: CATSRAWGPRTGILETQYF. In nucleotides, the CDR3 is TGTGCCACCAGCAGAGCTTGGGGACCGCGGACAGGGATTCTGGAGACCCAGTACTTC.

The chain is built from TRBV15 and TRBJ1-3; no clear D gene. CDR3 size: 13 residues. Trimming stripped 1 base from V and 1 base from J, with 2 bases between. The germline V gene encodes CDR1 LNHNV and CDR2 YYDKDF (reference sequence). CDR3: CATSRGSGNTIYF. For the CDR3, the DNA is TGTGCCACCAGCAGAGGGTCTGGAAACACCATATATTTT. Filled out from reference TRBV15 and TRBJ1-3, the complete variable domain reads DAMVIQNPRYQVTQFGKPVTLSCSQTLNHNVMYWYQQKSSQAPKLLFHYYDKDFNNEADTPDNFQSRRPNTSFCFLDIRSPGLGDTAMYLCATSRGSGNTIYFGEGSWLTVV.

J is TRBJ2-1 and V is TRBV7-3; TRBD1 aligns across 10 bases. From germline, CDR1 is SGHTA and CDR2 FQGTGA. This CDR3 has 13 amino acids. With 3 bases clipped from V and 9 bases from J, the junction kept 2 bases outside the gene matches. CDR3 coding DNA: TGTGCCAGCAGCTTGACAGGGGGCACTGAGCAGTTCTTC. Translating it yields CASSLTGGTEQFF. Supplemented by reference TRBV7-3 and TRBJ2-1, the full variable domain reads GAGVSQTPSNKVTEKGKYVELRCDPISGHTALYWYRQSLGQGPEFLIYFQGTGAADDSGLPNDRFFAVRPEGSVSTLKIQRTERGDSAVYLCASSLTGGTEQFFGPGTRLTVL.

This sequence joins TRBV5-1 and TRBJ1-4; TRBD1 agrees at 9 bases. The CDR3 has 16 amino acids. Germline V lookup: CDR1 SGHRS, CDR2 YFSETQ. V was pared by 7 bases and J by 0 bases, with 7 bases of the junction left unmatched. The CDR3 DNA is TGCGCCAGCGGATTCGACAGGGGGGCAACTAATGAAAAACTGTTTTTT. It codes for CASGFDRGATNEKLFF.

The chain links TRBV6-6 to TRBJ2-1; 8 bases agree with TRBD2. The V and J ends lost 8 bases and 9 bases, in that order; junction bases with no gene match: 12. CDR1 is MNHNY, CDR2 SVGAGI, per germline (reference sequence). This CDR3 region has 14 residues. As DNA, the CDR3 is TGTGCCAGCGGACTAAGCGGGAGACGGGGTGAGCAGTTCTTC. This encodes CASGLSGRRGEQFF.

V gene TRBV9 combines with J gene TRBJ2-7, with D unclear. The CDR3 loop spans 14 amino acids. Germline-derived CDR1 and CDR2 are SGDLS and YYNGEE. The ends were cut back, 4 bases at V and 2 bases at J, with 13 bases in the middle. Here the CDR3 reads CASSPRTEAYEQYF. The CDR3 DNA reads as TGTGCCAGCAGCCCCCGGACGGAAGCCTACGAGCAGTACTTC. Together with reference TRBV9 and TRBJ2-7, the CDR3 gives the full variable domain: DSGVTQTPKHLITATGQRVTLRCSPRSGDLSVYWYQQSLDQGLQFLIQYYNGEERAKGNILERFSAQQFPDLHSELNLSSLELGDSALYFCASSPRTEAYEQYFGPGTRLTVT.

V gene TRBV5-1 combines with J gene TRBJ2-7; D gene ambiguous. Trimming removed 0 bases from V and 4 bases from J, with 11 bases in between. CDR1 and CDR2 from the germline V gene are SGHRS and YFSETQ. This CDR3 has 14 residues. CDR3 in amino acids: CASSLARIGYEQYF. DNA for the CDR3: TGCGCCAGCAGCTTGGCCAGGATTGGGTACGAGCAGTACTTC.

The CDR3 DNA is TGTGCCAGCAGTGGCCAGAAGTGGCGGCCCCAGCATTTT. The encoded protein is CASSGQKWRPQHF. The chain uses TRBV6-1 and TRBJ1-5; D gene ambiguous. CDR3 length: 13 residues. CDR1 MNHNS and CDR2 SASEGT come from the germline V gene. V lost 4 bases and J lost 9, with 13 bases in between.